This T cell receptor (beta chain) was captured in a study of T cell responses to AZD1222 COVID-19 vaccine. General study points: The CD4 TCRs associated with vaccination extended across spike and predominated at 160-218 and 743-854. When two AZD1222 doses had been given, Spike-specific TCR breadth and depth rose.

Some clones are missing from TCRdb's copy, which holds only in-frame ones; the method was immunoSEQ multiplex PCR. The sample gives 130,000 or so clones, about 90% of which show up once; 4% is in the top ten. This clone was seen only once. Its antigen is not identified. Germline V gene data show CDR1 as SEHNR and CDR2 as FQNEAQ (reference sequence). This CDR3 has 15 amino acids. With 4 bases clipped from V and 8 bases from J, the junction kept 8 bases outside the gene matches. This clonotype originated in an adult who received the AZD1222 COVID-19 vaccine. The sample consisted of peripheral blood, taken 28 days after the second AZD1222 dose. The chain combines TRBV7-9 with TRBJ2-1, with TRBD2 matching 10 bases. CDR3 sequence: CASSSPSGGGYEQFF. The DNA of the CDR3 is TGTGCCAGCAGCTCCCCTAGCGGGGGCGGGTATGAGCAGTTCTTC. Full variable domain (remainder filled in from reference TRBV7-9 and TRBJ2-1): DTGVSQNPRHKITKRGQNVTFRCDPISEHNRLYWYRQTLGQGPEFLTYFQNEAQLEKSRLLSDRFSAERPKGSFSTLEIQRTEQGDSAMYLCASSSPSGGGYEQFFGPGTRLTVL.